This T cell receptor (beta chain) was identified in a study of T cell changes during pregnancy in multiple sclerosis. Sequencing used immunoSEQ multiplex PCR; TCRdb keeps in-frame clones, though not all of them. Among roughly 70,000 clones, just over 90% were seen once, and the ten largest hold about 1.5%. The CDR3 runs to 11 residues. Trimming left V 3 bases short and J 6 bases short, with 6 bases between. CDR1 and CDR2 (germline): MDHEN, SYDVKM. The sample here was peripheral blood, taken in the third trimester of pregnancy. This rearrangement joins TRBV28 to TRBJ2-7; TRBD2 is a possible D gene (6 bases). The clonotype comes from a female donor with multiple sclerosis, enrolled in a pregnancy study. CDR3 sequence (DNA): TGTGCCAGCAGTTTGGGGGGCGAGCAGTACTTC. Protein product: CASSLGGEQYF. The full variable domain, its missing parts supplied by reference TRBV28 and TRBJ2-7, is DVKVTQSSRYLVKRTGEKVFLECVQDMDHENMFWYRQDPGLGLRLIYFSYDVKMKEKGDIPEGYSVSREKKERFSLILESASTNQTSMYLCASSLGGEQYFGPGTRLTVT.